One and the same sample provided the 14 T cell receptor beta chains below, sequenced in a study of cytomegalovirus exposure and HLA in healthy donors. The PCR was carried out with 60 Vbeta primers and 13 Jbeta primers. TCRdb's copy holds only in-frame clones and misses some; the assay was immunoSEQ multiplex PCR. The table records around 190,000 clones, roughly four fifths of them present only once. The sample consisted of PBMCs. Receptors were obtained from a woman aged 25 to 39 in good health and CMV-seropositive.

The genes are TRBV21-1 and TRBJ2-1; whether TRBD2, the table's D call, matches the DNA was not checked. TRBV21-1 is a pseudogene locus. CDR3 size: 14 residues. DNA for the CDR3: TGTGCCAGCAGCATGAATACCAAACGGGATGAGCAGTTCTTC. As protein: CASSMNTKRDEQFF.

This clone was found once. The CDR3 is CASSLSGQAQPQHF. The CDR3 coding sequence is TGTGCCAGCAGTTTAAGCGGGCAGGCTCAGCCCCAGCATTTT. The J gene is TRBJ1-5, the V gene TRBV27; D uncertain. Trimming pared 2 bases from V and 6 bases from J, leaving 11 bases between. This CDR3 has 14 residues. Germline CDR1 is MNHEY and CDR2 is SMNVEV (reference sequence).

This clone was seen at least ten times. V gene TRBV6-1 combines with J gene TRBJ1-4; TRBD1 matches at 7 bases. This CDR3 spans 15 amino acids. The V gene's germline CDR1 is MNHNS and CDR2 SASEGT. Trimming cost V 6 bases and J 2 bases; bases outside gene matches: 6. This chain's CDR3 is CASRLTGATNEKLFF. The CDR3 bases are TGTGCCAGCAGACTTACAGGGGCGACTAATGAAAAACTGTTTTTT.

V usage is TRBV7-2 and J usage is TRBJ2-7; 7 positions match TRBD1. V lost 5 bases and J lost 4; bases outside the gene matches: 5. Germline CDR1 is SGHTA and CDR2 is FQGNSA. This CDR3 is 13 amino acids long. The CDR3, as DNA: TGTGCCAGCAGCGTACTACAGGGGTACGAGCAGTACTTC. Encoded protein: CASSVLQGYEQYF.

This clone was counted once. This chain joins TRBV2 and TRBJ1-5, with 9 positions matching TRBD1. With V trimmed by 6 bases and J by 6 bases, 9 bases remained unmatched. CDR3 size: 15 residues. CDR1 SNHLY and CDR2 FYNNEI come from the germline V gene. CDR3 coding DNA: TGTGCCAGCAGCCCCGGACAGGGGACATTTCAGCCCCAGCATTTT. It is translated as CASSPGQGTFQPQHF.

V and J are TRBV28 and TRBJ2-1; TRBD2 matches at 8 bases. With V trimmed by 7 bases and J by 6 bases, 11 bases remained unmatched. Per germline, CDR1 MDHEN and CDR2 SYDVKM. The CDR3 loop spans 15 amino acids. The CDR3 DNA is TGTGCCAGCACACCAGTAGCGGGACGGGGCAATGAGCAGTTCTTC. Encoded protein: CASTPVAGRGNEQFF.

The chain couples TRBV6-5 to TRBJ2-1; the match to TRBD2 covers 8 bases. CDR3 length equals 12 residues. CDR1 is MNHEY, CDR2 SVGAGI, per germline. Trimming at V came to 7 bases and at J to 10 bases, leaving 6 bases not matched to a gene. The CDR3 loop is CASTREGDEQFF. CDR3 coding DNA: TGTGCCAGCACCCGGGAGGGGGACGAGCAGTTCTTC.

This sequence joins TRBV28 and TRBJ2-7; D is unclear. This CDR3 comprises 13 residues. Germline V gives CDR1 MDHEN, CDR2 SYDVKM. The V end lost 4 bases, the J end lost 7 bases, and 14 bases lay between the germline ends. In DNA form, the CDR3 reads TGTGCCAGCAGTTCCGGAGAACCTTGGGAGCAGTACTTC. Its translation: CASSSGEPWEQYF.

This clone was detected only once. The genes are TRBV11-3 and TRBJ2-7; 8 bases agree with TRBD2. CDR3 size: 15 residues. The J segment lost 2 bases and the V segment lost 5 bases, leaving 8 bases of the junction unmatched. Germline CDR1 reads SGHNT; CDR2 reads YENEEA. CDR3 amino acids: CASSQTSGGAYEQYF. CDR3 nucleotide sequence: TGTGCCAGCAGCCAAACTAGCGGTGGGGCCTACGAGCAGTACTTC.

The sample holds a few counts of this clone. This chain connects TRBV18 to TRBJ2-2; the match to TRBD2 covers 8 bases. The CDR3 loop spans 19 amino acids. The germline V gene has CDR1 KGHSH and CDR2 LQKENI. With V trimmed by 2 bases and J by 0 bases, 11 bases remained unmatched. The chain's CDR3 is CASSPSRVAGRSNTGELFF. The CDR3 DNA is TGTGCCAGCTCACCATCGAGAGTAGCGGGACGATCGAACACCGGGGAGCTGTTTTTT.

This rearrangement joins TRBV5-1 to TRBJ2-7; maybe TRBD1 (6 bases). The CDR3 has 14 amino acids. Germline V gene sequence: CDR1 SGHRS, CDR2 YFSETQ. The germline V and J ends were trimmed by 1 base and 3 bases, with 11 bases remaining between them. The CDR3 loop is CASSLQGQSYEQYF. The DNA of the CDR3 is TGCGCCAGCAGCTTGCAAGGACAGAGCTACGAGCAGTACTTC.

The chain is built from TRBV27 and TRBJ1-1; D is uncertain. This CDR3 contains 12 residues. Trimming removed 4 bases from V and 5 bases from J, with 8 bases in between. Germline V lookup: CDR1 MNHEY, CDR2 SMNVEV (reference sequence). CDR3 sequence reads: CASSSPGTEAFF. CDR3 nucleotides: TGTGCCAGCAGTTCCCCGGGGACTGAAGCTTTCTTT.

This clone was found a few times. CDR3 DNA sequence: TGTGCCAGCAGCCTGGGGCTAGCGGGACCCTACGAGCAGTACTTC. Protein sequence: CASSLGLAGPYEQYF. V and J are TRBV5-4 and TRBJ2-7; 9 nucleotides agree with TRBD2. The germline CDR1 and CDR2 sequences are SGHNT and YYREEE (reference sequence). Trimming at V came to 4 bases and at J to 2 bases, leaving 7 bases not matched to a gene. This CDR3 region has 15 residues. The full variable domain, with the rest looked up from reference TRBV5-4 and TRBJ2-7, is ETGVTQSPTHLIKTRGQQVTLRCSSQSGHNTVSWYQQALGQGPQFIFQYYREEENGRGNFPPRFSGLQFPNYSSELNVNALELDDSALYLCASSLGLAGPYEQYFGPGTRLTVT.

The chain carries TRBV7-9 and TRBJ1-4, with TRBD1 as a possible D gene (5 bases). The V end was cut by 5 bases, the J end by 2 bases, with 9 bases between. This CDR3 is built from 14 residues. In germline, CDR1 is SEHNR, CDR2 FQNEAQ (reference sequence). CDR3 amino acids: CASSVRQTNEKLFF. CDR3 in DNA: TGTGCCAGCAGCGTGCGACAGACTAATGAAAAACTGTTTTTT.